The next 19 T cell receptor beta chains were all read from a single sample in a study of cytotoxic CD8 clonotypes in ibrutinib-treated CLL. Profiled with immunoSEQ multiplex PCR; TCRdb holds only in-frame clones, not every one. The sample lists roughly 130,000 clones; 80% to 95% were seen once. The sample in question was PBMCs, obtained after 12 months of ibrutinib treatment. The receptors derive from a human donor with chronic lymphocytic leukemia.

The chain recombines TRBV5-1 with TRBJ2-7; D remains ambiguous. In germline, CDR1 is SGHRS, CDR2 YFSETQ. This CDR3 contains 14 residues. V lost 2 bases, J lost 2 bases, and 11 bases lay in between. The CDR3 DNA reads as TGCGCCAGCAGCTTTGTTCCCGGAGCCTACGAGCAGTACTTC. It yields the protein CASSFVPGAYEQYF.

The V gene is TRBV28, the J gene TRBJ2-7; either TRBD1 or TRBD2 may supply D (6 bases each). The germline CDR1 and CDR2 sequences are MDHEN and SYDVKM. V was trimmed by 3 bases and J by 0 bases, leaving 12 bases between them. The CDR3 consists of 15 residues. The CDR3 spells CASSFWGALSYEQYF. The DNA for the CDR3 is TGTGCCAGCAGTTTTTGGGGGGCGCTCTCCTACGAGCAGTACTTC.

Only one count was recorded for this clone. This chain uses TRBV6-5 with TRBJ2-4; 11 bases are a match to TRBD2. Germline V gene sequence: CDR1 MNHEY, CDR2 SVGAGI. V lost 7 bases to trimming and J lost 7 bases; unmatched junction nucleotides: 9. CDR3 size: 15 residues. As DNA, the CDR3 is TGTGCCAGCAACCCTACTAGCGGGAGCAGTAACATTCAGTACTTC. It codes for CASNPTSGSSNIQYF.

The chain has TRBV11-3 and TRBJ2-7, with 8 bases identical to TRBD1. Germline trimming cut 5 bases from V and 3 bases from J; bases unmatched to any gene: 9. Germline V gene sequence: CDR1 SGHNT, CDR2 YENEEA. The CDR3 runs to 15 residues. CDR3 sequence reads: CASSPRQGSNYEQYF. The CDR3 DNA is TGTGCCAGCAGCCCGAGACAGGGGTCGAACTACGAGCAGTACTTC.

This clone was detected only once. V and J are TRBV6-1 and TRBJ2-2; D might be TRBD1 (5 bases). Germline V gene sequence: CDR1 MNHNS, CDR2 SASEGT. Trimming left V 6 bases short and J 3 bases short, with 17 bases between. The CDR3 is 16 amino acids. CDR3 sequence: CASSETKDTYTGELFF. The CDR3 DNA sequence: TGTGCCAGCAGCGAAACGAAGGACACTTACACCGGGGAGCTGTTTTTT.

The CDR3 DNA sequence: TGTGCCAGCAGCCCGGGTTGGGTTCCACTCTCCTACGAGCAGTACTTC. It yields the protein CASSPGWVPLSYEQYF. This chain connects TRBV5-5 to TRBJ2-7, with D unresolved. The V end was cut by 4 bases, the J end by 0 bases, with 17 bases between. CDR3 length equals 16 residues. Looked up from germline, CDR1 is SGHKS and CDR2 is YYEKEE (reference sequence).

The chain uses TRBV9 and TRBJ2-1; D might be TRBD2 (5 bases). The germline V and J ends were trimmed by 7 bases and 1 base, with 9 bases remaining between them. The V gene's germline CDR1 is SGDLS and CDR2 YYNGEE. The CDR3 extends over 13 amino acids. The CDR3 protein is CASSTSSYNEQFF. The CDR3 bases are TGTGCCAGCTCCACTAGTTCCTACAATGAGCAGTTCTTC.

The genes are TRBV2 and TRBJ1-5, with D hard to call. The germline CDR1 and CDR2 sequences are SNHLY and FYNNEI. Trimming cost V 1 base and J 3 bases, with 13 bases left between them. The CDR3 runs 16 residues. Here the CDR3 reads CASSEGGLVPNQPQHF. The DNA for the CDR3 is TGTGCCAGCAGTGAAGGAGGGCTTGTTCCCAATCAGCCCCAGCATTTT.

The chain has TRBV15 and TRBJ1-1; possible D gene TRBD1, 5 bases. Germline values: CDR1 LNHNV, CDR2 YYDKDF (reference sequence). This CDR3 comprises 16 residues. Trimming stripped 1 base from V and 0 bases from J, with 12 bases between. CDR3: CATSRGLGQMNTEAFF. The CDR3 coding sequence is TGTGCCACCAGCAGAGGACTGGGGCAAATGAACACTGAAGCTTTCTTT.

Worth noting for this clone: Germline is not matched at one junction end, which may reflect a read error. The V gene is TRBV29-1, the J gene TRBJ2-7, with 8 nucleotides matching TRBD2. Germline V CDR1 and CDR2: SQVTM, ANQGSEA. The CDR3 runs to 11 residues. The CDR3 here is CSVEQGTRSYF. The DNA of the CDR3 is TGCAGCGTTGAACAGGGGACTAGATCCTATTTC.

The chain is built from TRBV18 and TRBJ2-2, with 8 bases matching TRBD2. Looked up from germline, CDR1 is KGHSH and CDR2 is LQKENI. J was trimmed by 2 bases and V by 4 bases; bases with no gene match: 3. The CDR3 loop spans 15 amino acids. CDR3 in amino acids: CASSLLAENTGELFF. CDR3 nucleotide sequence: TGTGCCAGCTCACTACTAGCGGAAAACACCGGGGAGCTGTTTTTT.

CDR3 residues: CASSLGGYLYNEQFF. The CDR3 nucleotides are TGTGCCAGCAGCTTAGGAGGATACCTCTACAATGAGCAGTTCTTC. The chain uses TRBV7-3 and TRBJ2-1, with D possibly TRBD2 on 5 matching bases. Per the germline V gene, CDR1 is SGHTA and CDR2 is FQGTGA. This CDR3 contains 15 residues. V shed 2 bases and J shed 3 bases, with 11 bases lying between them.

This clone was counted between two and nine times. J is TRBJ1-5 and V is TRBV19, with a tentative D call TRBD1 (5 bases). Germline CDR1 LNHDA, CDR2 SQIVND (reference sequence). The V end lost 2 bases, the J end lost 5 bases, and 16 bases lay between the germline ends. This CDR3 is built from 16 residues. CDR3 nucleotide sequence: TGTGCCAGTAGTATATCGTCCGTACAGGAGGATCAGCCCCAGCATTTT. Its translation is CASSISSVQEDQPQHF. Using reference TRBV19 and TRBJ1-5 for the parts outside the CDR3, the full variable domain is DGGITQSPKYLFRKEGQNVTLSCEQNLNHDAMYWYRQDPGQGLRLIYYSQIVNDFQKGDIAEGYSVSREKKESFPLTVTSAQKNPTAFYLCASSISSVQEDQPQHFGDGTRLSIL.

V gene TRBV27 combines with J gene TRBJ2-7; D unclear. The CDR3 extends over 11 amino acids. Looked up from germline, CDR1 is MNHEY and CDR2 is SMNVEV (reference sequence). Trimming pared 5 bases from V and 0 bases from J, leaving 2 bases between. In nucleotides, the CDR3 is TGTGCCAGCAGTGTCTCCTACGAGCAGTACTTC. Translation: CASSVSYEQYF.

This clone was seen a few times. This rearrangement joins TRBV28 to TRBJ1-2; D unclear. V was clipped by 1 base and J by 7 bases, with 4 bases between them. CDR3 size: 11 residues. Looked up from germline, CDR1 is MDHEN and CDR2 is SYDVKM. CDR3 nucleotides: TGTGCCAGCAGTTTATCATCTGGCTACACCTTC. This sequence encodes CASSLSSGYTF.

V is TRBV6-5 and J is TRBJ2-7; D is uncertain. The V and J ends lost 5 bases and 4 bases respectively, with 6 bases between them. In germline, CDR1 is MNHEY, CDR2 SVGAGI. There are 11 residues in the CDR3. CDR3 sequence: CASSNQYEQYF. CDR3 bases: TGTGCCAGCAGTAATCAGTACGAGCAGTACTTC.

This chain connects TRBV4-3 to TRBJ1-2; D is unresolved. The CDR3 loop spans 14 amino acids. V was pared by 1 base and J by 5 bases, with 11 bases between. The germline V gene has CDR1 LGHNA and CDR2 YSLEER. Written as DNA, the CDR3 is TGCGCCAGCAGCCAAGGAGGCAGTTATTATGGCTACACCTTC. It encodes CASSQGGSYYGYTF.

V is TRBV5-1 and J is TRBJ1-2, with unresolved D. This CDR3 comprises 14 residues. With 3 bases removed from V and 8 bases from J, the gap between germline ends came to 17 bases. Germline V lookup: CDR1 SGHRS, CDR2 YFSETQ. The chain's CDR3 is CASSSTDGNLGYTF. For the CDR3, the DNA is TGCGCCAGCAGCTCGACGGACGGGAACCTAGGCTACACCTTC.

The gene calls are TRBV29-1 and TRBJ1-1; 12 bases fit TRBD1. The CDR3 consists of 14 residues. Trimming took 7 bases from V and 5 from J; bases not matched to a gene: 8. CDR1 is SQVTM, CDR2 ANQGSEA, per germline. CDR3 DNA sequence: TGCAGCGCGGCCGGGACAGGGGGCATAACTGAAGCTTTCTTT. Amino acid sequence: CSAAGTGGITEAFF.